This T cell receptor beta chain was retrieved from a study of response to subunit inactivated influenza vaccine. In TCRdb, the RT-PCR reads were re-called with MiXCR into one record per CDR3 protein. The repertoire includes around 300,000 distinct CDR3 sequences, around 20% of them detected once, and 10% sits in the top ten. Germline CDR1 and CDR2: SGHVS and FNYEAQ. The CDR3 contains 15 residues. V was pared by 5 bases and J by 1 base, with 7 bases of the junction left unmatched. Sample: PBMCs from blood, taken 21 months after vaccination. The chain couples TRBV7-6 to TRBJ1-1; 7 positions match TRBD1. The sequence derives from a man between 50 and 75 years old who received an inactivated influenza vaccine. CDR3 protein: CASSLPGQPNTEAFF. In DNA, the CDR3 is TGTGCCAGCAGCCTTCCGGGACAGCCGAACACTGAAGCTTTCTTT.